The 10 T cell receptor beta chains presented below share a single source sample, sequenced in a study of patients and donors after allogeneic stem cell transplantation. TCRdb redid the calling of the RT-PCR reads with MiXCR, one entry per CDR3 protein. The profile shows 150,000 to 200,000 distinct CDR3 sequences, roughly 30% of them singletons. Sequencing input: blood, either unsorted or a sorted T cell fraction (not recorded which). The receptors were gathered from a human donor who was either an allogeneic HSCT recipient or a stem cell or donor lymphocyte infusion donor (not recorded which). It is not recorded whose cells these are; they may come from a transplant donor.

This chain links TRBV27 with TRBJ1-5; 7 positions agree with TRBD1. Trimming cost V 5 bases and J 0 bases; bases outside gene matches: 4. The germline V gene has CDR1 MNHEY and CDR2 SMNVEV (reference sequence). The length of the CDR3 is 15 residues. DNA of the CDR3: TGTGCCAGCAGTAAGGGACAGAATAGCAATCAGCCCCAGCATTTT. Translating gives CASSKGQNSNQPQHF.

This clonotype was recorded once. The chain combines TRBV27 with TRBJ2-2, with TRBD2 matching over 11 bases. There are 15 residues in the CDR3. CDR1 and CDR2 from the germline V gene are MNHEY and SMNVEV (reference sequence). The trim removed 5 bases at V and 4 bases at J, leaving 3 bases unmatched. Here the CDR3 DNA reads TGTGCCAGCAGTGGACTAGCGGGTGGCACCGGGGAGCTGTTTTTT. This encodes CASSGLAGGTGELFF.

The genes are TRBV6-5 and TRBJ2-5; maybe TRBD1 (6 bases). Germline V gene data show CDR1 as MNHEY and CDR2 as SVGAGI. CDR3 length: 13 residues. V lost 6 bases to trimming and J lost 4 bases, with 12 bases between them. This chain's CDR3 is CASRQGRGETQYF. The CDR3 coding sequence is TGTGCCAGCAGGCAGGGGCGTGGAGAGACCCAGTACTTC.

The rearrangement uses TRBV27 and TRBJ2-2, with D perhaps matching TRBD1 or TRBD2 (6 bases each). CDR1 is MNHEY and CDR2 is SMNVEV in the germline V gene (reference sequence). The CDR3 contains 16 residues. Deletions cut 7 bases from V and 3 bases from J, with 18 bases between. The DNA of the CDR3 is TGTGCCAGCACCCTTCACCGGGGGCGGCACACCGGGGAGCTGTTTTTT. Translation gives CASTLHRGRHTGELFF.

The CDR3 sequence: CASSLRGPGNYGYTF. The CDR3 DNA reads as TGTGCCAGCAGCCTCAGGGGGCCGGGAAACTATGGCTACACCTTC. The rearrangement joins TRBV27 to TRBJ1-2; 8 bases are a match to TRBD1. Germline CDR1 is MNHEY and CDR2 is SMNVEV (reference sequence). CDR3 length: 15 residues. J was trimmed by 2 bases and V by 6 bases; bases with no gene match: 8.

This chain joins TRBV12-3 or TRBV12-4 and TRBJ2-5; no clear D. The CDR3 spans 12 residues. V was cut by 0 bases and J by 4 bases, with 3 bases left in between. DNA for the CDR3: TGTGCCAGCAGTTTAGCGCCAGAGACCCAGTACTTC. This encodes CASSLAPETQYF.

This clonotype showed up just a few times. The chain links TRBV15 to TRBJ2-1; TRBD1 aligns across 7 bases. J lost 7 bases, V lost 5 bases, and 14 bases had no gene match. This CDR3 comprises 16 residues. CDR1 is LNHNV and CDR2 is YYDKDF in the germline V gene (reference sequence). The CDR3 nucleotides are TGTGCCACCAGCCAACACCTACAGGGGACGGGGAATGAGCAGTTCTTC. It encodes CATSQHLQGTGNEQFF.

The chain is built from TRBV25-1 and TRBJ1-6; D perhaps matches TRBD1 (6 bases). This CDR3 has 16 residues. Trimming pared 8 bases from V and 4 bases from J, leaving 18 bases between. Germline V lookup: CDR1 MGHDK, CDR2 SYGVNS. CDR3 region: CASGQSGAGYNSPLHF. Here the CDR3 DNA reads TGTGCCAGCGGCCAATCGGGGGCAGGGTATAATTCACCCCTCCACTTT.

The J gene is TRBJ2-1, the V gene TRBV12-3 or TRBV12-4, with TRBD2 matching over 9 bases. CDR3 length: 16 residues. After removal of 3 bases from V and 7 bases from J, the junction contained 10 bases not matched to a gene. CDR3 sequence reads: CASSLEAGGRGNEQFF. The CDR3 nucleotides are TGTGCCAGCAGTTTGGAAGCGGGAGGCCGGGGTAATGAGCAGTTCTTC.

The chain recombines TRBV9 with TRBJ1-2; 7 nucleotides align to TRBD1. This CDR3 spans 14 amino acids. The V gene's germline CDR1 is SGDLS and CDR2 YYNGEE. V lost 3 bases, J lost 4 bases, and 6 bases stayed unmatched. CDR3 protein: CASSDSGGPYGYTF. In DNA form, the CDR3 reads TGTGCCAGCAGCGACTCAGGGGGTCCCTATGGCTACACCTTC.